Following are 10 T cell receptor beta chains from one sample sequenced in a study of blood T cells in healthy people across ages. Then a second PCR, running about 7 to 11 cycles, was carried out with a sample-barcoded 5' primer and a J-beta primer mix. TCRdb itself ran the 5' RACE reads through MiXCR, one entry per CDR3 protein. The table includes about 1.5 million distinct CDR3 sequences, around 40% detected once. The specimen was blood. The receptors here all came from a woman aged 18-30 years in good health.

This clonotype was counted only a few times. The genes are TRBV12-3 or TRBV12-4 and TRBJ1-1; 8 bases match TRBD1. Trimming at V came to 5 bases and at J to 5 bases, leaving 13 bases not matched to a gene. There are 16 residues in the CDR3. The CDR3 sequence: CASSPRTGKIGTEAFF. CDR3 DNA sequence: TGTGCCAGCAGTCCTAGGACAGGGAAGATAGGTACTGAAGCTTTCTTT.

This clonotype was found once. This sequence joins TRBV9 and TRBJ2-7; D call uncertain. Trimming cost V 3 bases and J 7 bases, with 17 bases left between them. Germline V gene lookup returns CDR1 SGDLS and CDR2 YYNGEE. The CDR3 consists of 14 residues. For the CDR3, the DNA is TGTGCCAGCAGCGGATTCCCAGGAGACAATGAGCAGTACTTC. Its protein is CASSGFPGDNEQYF.

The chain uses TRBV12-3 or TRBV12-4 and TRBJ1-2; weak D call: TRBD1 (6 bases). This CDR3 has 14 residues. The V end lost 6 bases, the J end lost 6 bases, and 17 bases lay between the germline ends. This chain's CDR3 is CASSHDRFRDGYTF. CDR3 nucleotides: TGTGCCAGCAGCCACGACAGGTTCCGGGATGGCTACACCTTC.

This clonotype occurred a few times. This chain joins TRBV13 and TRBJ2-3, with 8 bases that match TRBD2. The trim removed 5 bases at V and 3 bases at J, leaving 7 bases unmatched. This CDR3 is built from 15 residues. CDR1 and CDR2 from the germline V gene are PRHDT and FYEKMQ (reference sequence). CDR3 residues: CASSPLADLTDTQYF. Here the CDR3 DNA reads TGTGCCAGCAGCCCACTAGCGGATCTGACAGATACGCAGTATTTT.

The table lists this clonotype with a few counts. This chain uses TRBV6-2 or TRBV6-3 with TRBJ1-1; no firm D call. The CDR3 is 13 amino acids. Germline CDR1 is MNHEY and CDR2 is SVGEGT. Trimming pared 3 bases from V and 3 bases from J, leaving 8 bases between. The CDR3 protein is CASSYLGDTEAFF. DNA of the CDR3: TGTGCCAGCAGTTATCTTGGAGACACTGAAGCTTTCTTT.

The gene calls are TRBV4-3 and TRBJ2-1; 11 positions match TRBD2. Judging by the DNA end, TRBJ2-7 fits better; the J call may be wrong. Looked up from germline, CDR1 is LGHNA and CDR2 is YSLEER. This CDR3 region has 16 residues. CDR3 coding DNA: TGCGCCAGCAGCCGTAGACTAGCGGGAAGCGACAATGAGCAGTACTTC. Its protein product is CASSRRLAGSDNEQYF.

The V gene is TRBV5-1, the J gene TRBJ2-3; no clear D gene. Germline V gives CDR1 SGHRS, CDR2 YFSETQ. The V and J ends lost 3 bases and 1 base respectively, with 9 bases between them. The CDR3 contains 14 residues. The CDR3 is CASSSDARTDTQYF. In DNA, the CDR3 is TGCGCCAGCAGCTCGGACGCCCGCACAGATACGCAGTATTTT.

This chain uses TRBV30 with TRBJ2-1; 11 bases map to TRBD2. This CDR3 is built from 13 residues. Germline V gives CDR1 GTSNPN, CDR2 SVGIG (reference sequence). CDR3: CPTTSGSYNEQFF. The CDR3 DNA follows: TGTCCCACAACTAGCGGGAGTTACAATGAGCAGTTCTTC.

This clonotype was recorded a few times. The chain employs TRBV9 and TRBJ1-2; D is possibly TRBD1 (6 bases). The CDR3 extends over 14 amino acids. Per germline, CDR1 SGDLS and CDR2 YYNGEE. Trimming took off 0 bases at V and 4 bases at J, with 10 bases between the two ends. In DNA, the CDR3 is TGTGCCAGCAGCGTAGCACAGGGCGGCTATGGCTACACCTTC. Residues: CASSVAQGGYGYTF.

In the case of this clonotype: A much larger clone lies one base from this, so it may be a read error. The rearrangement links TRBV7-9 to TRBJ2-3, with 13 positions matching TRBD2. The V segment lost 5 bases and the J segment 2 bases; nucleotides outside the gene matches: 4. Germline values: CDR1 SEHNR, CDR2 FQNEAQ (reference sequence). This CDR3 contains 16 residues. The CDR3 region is CASSAGTSGVTDTQYF. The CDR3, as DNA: TGTGCCAGCAGCGCCGGGACTAGCGGGGTCACAGATACGCAGTATTTT.